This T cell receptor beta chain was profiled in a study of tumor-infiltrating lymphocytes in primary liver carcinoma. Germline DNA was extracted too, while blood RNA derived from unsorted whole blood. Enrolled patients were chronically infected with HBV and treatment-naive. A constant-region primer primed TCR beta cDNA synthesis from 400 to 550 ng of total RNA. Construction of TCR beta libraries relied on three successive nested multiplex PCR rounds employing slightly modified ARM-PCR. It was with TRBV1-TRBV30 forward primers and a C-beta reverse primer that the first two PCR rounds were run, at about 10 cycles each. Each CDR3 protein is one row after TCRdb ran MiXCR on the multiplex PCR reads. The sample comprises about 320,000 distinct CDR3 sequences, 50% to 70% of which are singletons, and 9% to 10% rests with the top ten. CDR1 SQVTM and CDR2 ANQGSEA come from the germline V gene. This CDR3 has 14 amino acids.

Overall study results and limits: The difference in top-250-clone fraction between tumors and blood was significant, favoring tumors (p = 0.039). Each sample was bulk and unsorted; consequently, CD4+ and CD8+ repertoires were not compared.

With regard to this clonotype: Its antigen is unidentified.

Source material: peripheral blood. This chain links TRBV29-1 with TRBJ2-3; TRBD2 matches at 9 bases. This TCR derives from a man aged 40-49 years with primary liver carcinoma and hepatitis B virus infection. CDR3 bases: TGCAGGGTCGAGGGACTAGCAGGACCAGATACGCAGTATTTT. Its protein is CRVEGLAGPDTQYF.